The T cell receptor beta chain under discussion was sequenced for a study of cytomegalovirus exposure and HLA in healthy donors. The CDR3 contains 15 residues. V lost 7 bases to trimming and J lost 6 bases, with 19 bases between them. Germline assignment: CDR1 MDHEN and CDR2 SYDVKM. Only in-frame clones appear in the TCRdb table, and some are missing; sequencing was by immunoSEQ multiplex PCR. The data hold approximately 180,000 clones, with roughly 86% observed a single time. Sequenced input: PBMCs. The genes are TRBV28 and TRBJ2-1; TRBD2 might be the D (6 bases). The TCR was taken from a man between 18 and 35 years old in good health and CMV-seropositive. CDR3 coding DNA: TGTGCCAGCAATTCGGGGGTAAAACTCGGCAATGAGCAGTTCTTC. Encoded protein: CASNSGVKLGNEQFF.